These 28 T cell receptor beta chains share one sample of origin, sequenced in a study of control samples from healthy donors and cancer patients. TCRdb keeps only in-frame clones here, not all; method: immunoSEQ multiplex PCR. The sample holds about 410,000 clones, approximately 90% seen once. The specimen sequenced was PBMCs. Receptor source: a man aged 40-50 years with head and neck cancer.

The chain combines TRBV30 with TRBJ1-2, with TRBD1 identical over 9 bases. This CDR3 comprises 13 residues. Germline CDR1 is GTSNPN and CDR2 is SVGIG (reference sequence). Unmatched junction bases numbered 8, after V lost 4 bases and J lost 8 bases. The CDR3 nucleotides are TGTGCCTGGATCGGACAGGGGCGAAGAGGCTACACCTTC. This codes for CAWIGQGRRGYTF. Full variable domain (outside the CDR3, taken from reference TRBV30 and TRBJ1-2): SQTIHQWPATLVQPVGSPLSLECTVEGTSNPNLYWYRQAAGRGLQLLFYSVGIGQISSEVPQNLSASRPQDRQFILSSKKLLLSDSGFYLCAWIGQGRRGYTFGSGTRLTVV.

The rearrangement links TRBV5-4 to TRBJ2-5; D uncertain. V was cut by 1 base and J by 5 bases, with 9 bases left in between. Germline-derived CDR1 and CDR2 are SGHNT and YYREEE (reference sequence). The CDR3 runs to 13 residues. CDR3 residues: CASSLFQRETQYF. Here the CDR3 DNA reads TGTGCCAGCAGCTTGTTTCAGAGGGAGACCCAGTACTTC. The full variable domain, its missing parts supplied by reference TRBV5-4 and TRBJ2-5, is ETGVTQSPTHLIKTRGQQVTLRCSSQSGHNTVSWYQQALGQGPQFIFQYYREEENGRGNFPPRFSGLQFPNYSSELNVNALELDDSALYLCASSLFQRETQYFGPGTRLLVL.

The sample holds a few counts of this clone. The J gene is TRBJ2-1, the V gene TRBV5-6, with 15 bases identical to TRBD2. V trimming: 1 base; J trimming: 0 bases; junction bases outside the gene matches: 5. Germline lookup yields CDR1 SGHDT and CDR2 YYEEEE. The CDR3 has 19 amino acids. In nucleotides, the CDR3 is TGTGCCAGCAGCTTGAGGACTAGCGGGAGGGCGAGCTCCTACAATGAGCAGTTCTTC. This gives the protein CASSLRTSGRASSYNEQFF.

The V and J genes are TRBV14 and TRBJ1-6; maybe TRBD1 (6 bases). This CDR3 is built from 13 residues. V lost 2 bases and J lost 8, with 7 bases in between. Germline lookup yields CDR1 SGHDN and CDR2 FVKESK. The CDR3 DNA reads TGTGCCAGCAGCCAACAGGGGCATTCACCCCTCCACTTT. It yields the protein CASSQQGHSPLHF.

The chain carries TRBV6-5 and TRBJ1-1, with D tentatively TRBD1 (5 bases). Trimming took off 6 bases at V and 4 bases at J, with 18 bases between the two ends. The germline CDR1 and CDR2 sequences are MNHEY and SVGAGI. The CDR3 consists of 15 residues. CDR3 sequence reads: CASRRQRVPSTEAFF. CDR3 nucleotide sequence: TGTGCCAGCAGACGACAGAGGGTGCCCAGCACTGAAGCTTTCTTT.

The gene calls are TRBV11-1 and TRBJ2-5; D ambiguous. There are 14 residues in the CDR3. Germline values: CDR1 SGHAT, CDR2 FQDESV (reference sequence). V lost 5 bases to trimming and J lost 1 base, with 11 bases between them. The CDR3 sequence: CASSPRTSQETQYF. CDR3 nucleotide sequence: TGTGCCAGCAGCCCCCGTACCAGCCAAGAGACCCAGTACTTC.

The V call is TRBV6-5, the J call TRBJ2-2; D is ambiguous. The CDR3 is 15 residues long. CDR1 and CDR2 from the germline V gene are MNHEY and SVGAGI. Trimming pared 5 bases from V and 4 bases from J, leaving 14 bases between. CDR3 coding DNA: TGTGCCAGCAGTCCCCGGCAGGTTCTCACCGGGGAGCTGTTTTTT. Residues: CASSPRQVLTGELFF.

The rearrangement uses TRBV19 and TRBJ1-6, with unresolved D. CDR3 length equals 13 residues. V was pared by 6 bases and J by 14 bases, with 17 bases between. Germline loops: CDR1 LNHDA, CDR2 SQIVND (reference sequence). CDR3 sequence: CASSLQFGMALHF. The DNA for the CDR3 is TGTGCCAGTAGCCTTCAGTTCGGTATGGCCCTCCACTTT. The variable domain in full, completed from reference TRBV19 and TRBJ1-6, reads DGGITQSPKYLFRKEGQNVTLSCEQNLNHDAMYWYRQDPGQGLRLIYYSQIVNDFQKGDIAEGYSVSREKKESFPLTVTSAQKNPTAFYLCASSLQFGMALHFGNGTRLTVT.

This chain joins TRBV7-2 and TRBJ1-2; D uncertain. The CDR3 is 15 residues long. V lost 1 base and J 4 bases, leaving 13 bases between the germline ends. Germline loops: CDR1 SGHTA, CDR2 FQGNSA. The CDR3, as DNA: TGTGCCAGCAGCTTAGGACAACCGCACCTCTATGGCTACACCTTC. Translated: CASSLGQPHLYGYTF.

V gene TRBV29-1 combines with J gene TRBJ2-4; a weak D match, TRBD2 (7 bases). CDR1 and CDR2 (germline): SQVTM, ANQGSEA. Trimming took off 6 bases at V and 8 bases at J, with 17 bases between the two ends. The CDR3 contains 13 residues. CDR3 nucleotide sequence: TGCAGCGTGTTCGGGCAGGGGAGGGACATTCAGTACTTC. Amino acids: CSVFGQGRDIQYF.

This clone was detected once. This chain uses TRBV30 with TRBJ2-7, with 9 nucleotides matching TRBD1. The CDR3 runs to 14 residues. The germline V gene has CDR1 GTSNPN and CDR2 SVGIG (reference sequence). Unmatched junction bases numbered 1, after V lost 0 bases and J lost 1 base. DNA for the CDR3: TGTGCCTGGAGTGTGGGGACAGGGTCCTACGAGCAGTACTTC. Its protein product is CAWSVGTGSYEQYF.

The CDR3 coding sequence is TGCGCCAGCAGCTTGTCGTCTCAGGACGGTCAGCCCCAGCATTTT. Amino acid sequence: CASSLSSQDGQPQHF. The rearrangement uses TRBV5-1 and TRBJ1-5; no clear D. Germline V gene data show CDR1 as SGHRS and CDR2 as YFSETQ. V was shortened by 1 base and J by 6 bases, with 14 bases between the two germline ends. The CDR3 has 15 residues. Complete variable domain (other parts from reference TRBV5-1 and TRBJ1-5): KAGVTQTPRYLIKTRGQQVTLSCSPISGHRSVSWYQQTPGQGLQFLFEYFSETQRNKGNFPGRFSGRQFSNSRSEMNVSTLELGDSALYLCASSLSSQDGQPQHFGDGTRLSIL.

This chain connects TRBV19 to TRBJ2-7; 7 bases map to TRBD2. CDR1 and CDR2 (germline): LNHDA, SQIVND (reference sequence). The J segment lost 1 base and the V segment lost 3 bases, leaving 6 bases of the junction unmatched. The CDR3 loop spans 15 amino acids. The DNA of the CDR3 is TGTGCCAGTAGTATGTGGCGGGGGTTATCCTACGAGCAGTACTTC. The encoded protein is CASSMWRGLSYEQYF.

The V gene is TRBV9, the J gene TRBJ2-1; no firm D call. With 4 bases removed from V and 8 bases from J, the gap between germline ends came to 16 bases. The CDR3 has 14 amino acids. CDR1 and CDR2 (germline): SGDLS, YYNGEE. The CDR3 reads CASSPWSGGDEQFF. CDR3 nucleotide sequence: TGTGCCAGCAGCCCTTGGTCGGGCGGCGATGAGCAGTTCTTC. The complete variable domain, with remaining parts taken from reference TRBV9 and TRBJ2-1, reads DSGVTQTPKHLITATGQRVTLRCSPRSGDLSVYWYQQSLDQGLQFLIQYYNGEERAKGNILERFSAQQFPDLHSELNLSSLELGDSALYFCASSPWSGGDEQFFGPGTRLTVL.

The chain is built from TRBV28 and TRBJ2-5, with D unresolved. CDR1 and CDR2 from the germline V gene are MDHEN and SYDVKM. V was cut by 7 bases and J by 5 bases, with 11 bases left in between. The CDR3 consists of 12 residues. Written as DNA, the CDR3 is TGTGCCAGCACTAAGGATAGCGAGACCCAGTACTTC. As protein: CASTKDSETQYF.

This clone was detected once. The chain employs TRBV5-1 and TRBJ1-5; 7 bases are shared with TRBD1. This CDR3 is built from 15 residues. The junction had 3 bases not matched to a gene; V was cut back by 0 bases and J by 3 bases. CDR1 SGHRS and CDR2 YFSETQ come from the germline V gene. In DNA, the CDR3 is TGCGCCAGCAGCTTGGGACAGGGTAACAATCAGCCCCAGCATTTT. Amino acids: CASSLGQGNNQPQHF.

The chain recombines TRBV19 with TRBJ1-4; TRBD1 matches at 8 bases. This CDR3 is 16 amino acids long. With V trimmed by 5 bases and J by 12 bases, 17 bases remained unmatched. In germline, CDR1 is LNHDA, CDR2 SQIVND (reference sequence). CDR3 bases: TGTGCCAGTAGTCCAGAGAGGAGCGCAGGGGGCGAGGAACTGTTTTTT. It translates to CASSPERSAGGEELFF.

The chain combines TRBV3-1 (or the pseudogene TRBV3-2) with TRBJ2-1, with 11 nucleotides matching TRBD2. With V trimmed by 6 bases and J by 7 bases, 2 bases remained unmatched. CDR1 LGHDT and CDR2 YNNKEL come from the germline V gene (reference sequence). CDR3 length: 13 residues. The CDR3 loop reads CASRWTSGNEQFF. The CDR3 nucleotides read TGTGCCAGCAGGTGGACTAGCGGGAATGAGCAGTTCTTC.

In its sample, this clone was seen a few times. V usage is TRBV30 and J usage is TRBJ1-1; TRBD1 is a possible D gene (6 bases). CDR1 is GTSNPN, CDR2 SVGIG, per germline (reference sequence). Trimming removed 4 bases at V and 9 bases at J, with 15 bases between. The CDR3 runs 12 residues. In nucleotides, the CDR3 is TGTGCCTGGACGGTAGGGGGGCAGAAAGCTTTCTTT. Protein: CAWTVGGQKAFF.

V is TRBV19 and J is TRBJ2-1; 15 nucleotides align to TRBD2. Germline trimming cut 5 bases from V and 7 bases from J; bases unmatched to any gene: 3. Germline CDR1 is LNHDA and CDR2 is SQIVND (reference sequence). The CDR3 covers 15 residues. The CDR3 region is CASSSGLAGGNEQFF. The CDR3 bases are TGTGCCAGTAGTTCGGGACTAGCGGGAGGTAATGAGCAGTTCTTC.

DNA of the CDR3: TGTGCCAGCAGTTATCCCGAGAACACTGAAGCTTTCTTT. Its protein product is CASSYPENTEAFF. The chain couples TRBV6-2 or TRBV6-3 to TRBJ1-1, with D uncertain. V dropped 3 bases and J dropped 1 base, with 6 bases sitting between them. The germline V gene encodes CDR1 MNHEY and CDR2 SVGEGT. CDR3 size: 13 residues.

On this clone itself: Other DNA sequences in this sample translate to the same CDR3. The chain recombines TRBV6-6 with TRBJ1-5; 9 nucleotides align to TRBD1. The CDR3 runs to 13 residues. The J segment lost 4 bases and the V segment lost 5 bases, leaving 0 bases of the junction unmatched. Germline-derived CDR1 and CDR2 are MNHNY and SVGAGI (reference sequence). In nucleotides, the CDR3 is TGTGCCAGCAGTGGGACAGGGAATCAGCCCCAGCATTTT. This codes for CASSGTGNQPQHF.

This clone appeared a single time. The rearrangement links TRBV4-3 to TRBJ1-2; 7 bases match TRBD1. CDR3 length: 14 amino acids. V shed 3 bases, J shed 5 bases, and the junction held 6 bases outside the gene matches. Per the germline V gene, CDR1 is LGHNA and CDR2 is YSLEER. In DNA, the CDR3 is TGCGCCAGCAGCCATGACAGGGCGGGTTATGGCTACACCTTC. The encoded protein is CASSHDRAGYGYTF.

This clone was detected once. The CDR3 spells CASSSTINEKLFF. The CDR3 DNA follows: TGTGCCAGCAGTTCTACAATTAATGAAAAACTGTTTTTT. The rearrangement joins TRBV27 to TRBJ1-4; D is unresolved. The ends were cut back, 4 bases at V and 4 bases at J, with 7 bases in the middle. There are 13 residues in the CDR3. Germline V gene sequence: CDR1 MNHEY, CDR2 SMNVEV (reference sequence).

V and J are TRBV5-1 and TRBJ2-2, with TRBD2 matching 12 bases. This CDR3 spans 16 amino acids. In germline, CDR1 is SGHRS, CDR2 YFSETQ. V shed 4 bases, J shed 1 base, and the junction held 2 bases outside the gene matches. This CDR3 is CASSRGLAGNTGELFF. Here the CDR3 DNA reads TGCGCCAGCAGCAGGGGACTAGCGGGGAACACCGGGGAGCTGTTTTTT.

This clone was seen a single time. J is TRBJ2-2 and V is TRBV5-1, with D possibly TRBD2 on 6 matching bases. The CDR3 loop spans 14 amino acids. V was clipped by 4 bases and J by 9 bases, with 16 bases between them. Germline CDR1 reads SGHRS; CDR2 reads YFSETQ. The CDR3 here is CASSPERGDRELFF. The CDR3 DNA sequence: TGCGCCAGCAGCCCGGAACGCGGGGACCGGGAGCTGTTTTTT.

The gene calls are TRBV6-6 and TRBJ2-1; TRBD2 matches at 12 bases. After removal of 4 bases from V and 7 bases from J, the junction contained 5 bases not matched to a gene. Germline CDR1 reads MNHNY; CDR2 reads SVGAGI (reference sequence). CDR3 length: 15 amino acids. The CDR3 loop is CASSLLAGGANEQFF. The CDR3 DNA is TGTGCCAGCAGTTTACTAGCGGGGGGCGCGAATGAGCAGTTCTTC.

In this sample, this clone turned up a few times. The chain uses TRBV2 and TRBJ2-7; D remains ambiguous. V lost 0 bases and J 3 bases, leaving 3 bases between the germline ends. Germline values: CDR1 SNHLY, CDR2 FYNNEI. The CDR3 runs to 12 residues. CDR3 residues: CASSEARYEQYF. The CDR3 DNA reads TGTGCCAGCAGTGAAGCCCGCTACGAGCAGTACTTC.